This T cell receptor beta chain was sequenced during a study of blood T cell repertoires in COVID-19 (dated by TCRdb to 2019 to 2021). Regarding the complete study: Samples from collaborators originated in the United States, Italy and Spain and spanned both the acute and convalescent phases of COVID-19. The material from the prospective study consisted of cDNA or gDNA derived from T cells, B-cell-depleted T cells, or PBMCs. Where available, HLA class I and class II types were taken from metadata supplied by the sample provider and were not determined by assay-based typing. The samples were drawn from the first 160 participants of the ongoing ImmuneRACE study and from some 1,300 subjects provided by 6 global collaborators. The repertoires were made available in a free public database intended to serve as a resource for research on the immune response to SARS-CoV-2. Sample metadata almost always included a de-identified subject ID, COVID-19 status, age in years and sex. The dataset comprised deeply sampled blood TCRbeta repertoires from subjects exposed to, actively infected with, or recovered from COVID-19. What the authors observed across the whole study: The amount of clinical and demographic metadata varied by source and participant and was provided uncurated.

In the germline V gene, CDR1 corresponds to ENHRY and CDR2 to SYGVKD. The germline ends are 16 bases apart after V is trimmed by 8 bases and J by 8 bases. Reading from cysteine to phenylalanine, the CDR3 counts 13 amino acids. Left in the record is the CDR3 DNA by itself, 39 bases read in frame from the first base. TCRbeta CDR3 regions were amplified from genomic DNA using the immunoSEQ Assay, a bias-controlled multiplex PCR. The original methods were these. The number of nucleated cells in each sample was estimated from the amplification of reference gene primers within the assay. Sequence reads were collapsed and filtered to measure the absolute abundance of every unique TCRbeta CDR3 rearrangement. For each sample, productive Simpson clonality was calculated as the square root of Simpson's diversity index across productive rearrangements. Imported from immuneACCESS, the table was reduced by TCRdb to in-frame sequences with V and J called. These copies leave out some clones; in studies compared against another copy, an unresolved V gene accounts for under half, and the cause of the remainder is not known. D and trimming were read from the DNA, whereas the V and J calls and clone size are those reported in that table. The sample table holds a few hundred thousand clones, of which about 91% were seen once. Together, the top ten hold roughly 12% of the sample.

Concerning this clone: There is no known antigen for this receptor. No base qualities exist here, and no much larger clone lies one base off it.

One collaborating source in Seattle enrolled patients during active infection and followed them longitudinally through the course of disease. Each collaborating institution followed its own protocols to collect whole blood in K2EDTA tubes. For TCRbeta analysis, collaborators shipped samples in one of three forms: frozen whole blood, isolated PBMCs, or DNA extracted from either of those sample types. Rearrangement joined TRBV10-3 to TRBJ2-1, and the D gene may be TRBD1, 5 bases matching. The TCR sequence derives from a woman aged 50 to 60 with COVID-19, enrolled during active disease. Input material: peripheral blood. DNA sequence: TGTGCCATCTTCGATCAGGGTTATGATGAGCAGTTCTTC. Translated, this is CAIFDQGYDEQFF.